One and the same sample provided the 5 T cell receptor beta chains below, sequenced in a study of shared clonotypes between healthy human individuals. Profiling relied on immunoSEQ multiplex PCR, and the TCRdb table lists in-frame clones only, not all of them. The sample shows over 400,000 clones, around 85% of them seen only once. Specimen: PBMCs. These receptors were taken from a woman aged 40 to 50 in good health. Some clones in this sample may be carry-over from other donors' samples.

The rearrangement links TRBV7-9 to TRBJ2-2; D might be TRBD1 (5 bases). The V end lost 5 bases, the J end lost 5 bases, and 15 bases lay between the germline ends. The CDR3 loop spans 15 amino acids. Germline assignment: CDR1 SEHNR and CDR2 FQNEAQ (reference sequence). CDR3 sequence: CASSPPSQGTGELFF. The CDR3 nucleotides read TGTGCCAGCAGCCCCCCCTCGCAGGGAACCGGGGAGCTGTTTTTT.

This clone showed up just once. The genes are TRBV7-8 and TRBJ1-4, with D tentatively TRBD1 (6 bases). Trimming shortened V by 3 bases and J by 9 bases, and 8 bases separated the two germline ends. Germline loops: CDR1 SGHVS, CDR2 FQNEAQ. This CDR3 has 12 amino acids. This CDR3 is CASSFGGQKLFF. The CDR3 DNA is TGTGCCAGCAGCTTCGGGGGGCAAAAACTGTTTTTT.

Remarks on this clone: A much larger clone lies one base from this, so it may be a read error. The V gene is TRBV25-1, the J gene TRBJ1-4; possibly TRBD1 for D (6 bases). V was cut by 8 bases and J by 7 bases, with 11 bases left in between. From germline, CDR1 is MGHDK and CDR2 SYGVNS. The CDR3 contains 12 residues. Written as DNA, the CDR3 is TGTGCCAGCGACAGGAGGCGTGAAAAACTGTTTTTT. Translated, it gives CASDRRREKLFF.

The CDR3 protein is CASSLAGSSYNEQFF. CDR3 bases: TGTGCCAGCAGCCTAGCGGGTAGCTCCTACAATGAGCAGTTCTTC. The rearrangement links TRBV5-4 to TRBJ2-1; the match to TRBD2 covers 8 bases. The CDR3 is 15 residues long. V was pared by 4 bases and J by 0 bases, with 3 bases of the junction left unmatched. Per germline, CDR1 SGHNT and CDR2 YYREEE (reference sequence).

V is TRBV7-9 and J is TRBJ2-1; D might be TRBD1 or TRBD2, each matching 5 bases. The germline V gene encodes CDR1 SEHNR and CDR2 FQNEAQ (reference sequence). Trimming shortened V by 3 bases and J by 15 bases, and 9 bases separated the two germline ends. The length of the CDR3 is 10 residues. This chain's CDR3 is CASSFGDVFF. As DNA, the CDR3 is TGTGCCAGCAGCTTCGGGGACGTGTTCTTC. The variable domain in full, with the rest retrieved from reference TRBV7-9 and TRBJ2-1, is DTGVSQNPRHKITKRGQNVTFRCDPISEHNRLYWYRQTLGQGPEFLTYFQNEAQLEKSRLLSDRFSAERPKGSFSTLEIQRTEQGDSAMYLCASSFGDVFFGPGTRLTVL.